Listed below are T cell receptor beta chains from one sample, sequenced in a study of OX40 agonist ivuxolimab in advanced cancers. Some clones are missing from TCRdb's copy, which holds only in-frame ones; the method was immunoSEQ multiplex PCR. The sample yields some 85,000 clones, 91% seen once. Sample: CD4+ or CD8+ T cells sorted from blood, taken in a trial of the OX40 agonist ivuxolimab. All receptors derive from an adult with an advanced solid tumor such as melanoma, head and neck, liver or kidney cancer. Each CDR3 is given with its conserved first and last residue. The D gene is left open where the match is weak. The size entry is marked missing in some rows and otherwise reads once, few, many or a size class.

d_gene: -
len: 13
v_gene: TRBV6-4
abundance: -
j_gene: TRBJ1-1
CDR3aa: CASSDLMGTEAFF
CDR3nt: TGTGCCAGCAGTGACCTGATGGGCACTGAAGCTTTCTTT

d_gene: TRBD1
len: 14
v_gene: TRBV30
abundance: -
j_gene: TRBJ2-2
CDR3aa: CAWRGTGGTGELFF
CDR3nt: TGTGCCTGGAGGGGTACAGGGGGGACCGGGGAGCTGTTTTTT

d_gene: -
len: 14
v_gene: TRBV7-2
abundance: -
j_gene: TRBJ2-3
CDR3aa: CASSRGTSTDTQYF
CDR3nt: TGTGCCAGCAGCCGGGGTACTAGCACAGATACGCAGTATTTT

d_gene: TRBD2
len: 14
v_gene: TRBV29-1
abundance: -
j_gene: TRBJ2-1
CDR3aa: CSVGTVSGFDEQFF
CDR3nt: TGCAGCGTTGGTACAGTTAGCGGGTTCGATGAGCAGTTCTTC

d_gene: -
len: 18
v_gene: TRBV7-3
abundance: -
j_gene: TRBJ2-3
CDR3aa: CASSLETGTPGGTDTQYF
CDR3nt: TGTGCCAGCAGCCTTGAAACCGGGACCCCAGGAGGCACAGATACGCAGTATTTT

d_gene: TRBD2
len: 16
v_gene: TRBV27
abundance: -
j_gene: TRBJ2-6
CDR3aa: CASRLAGGSGANVLTF
CDR3nt: TGTGCCAGCAGGCTAGCGGGGGGCTCTGGGGCCAACGTCCTGACTTTC

d_gene: TRBD2
len: 12
v_gene: TRBV29-1
abundance: -
j_gene: TRBJ2-7
CDR3aa: CSVVVAGSEQYF
CDR3nt: TGCAGCGTTGTGGTAGCGGGAAGCGAGCAGTACTTC

d_gene: TRBD2
len: 15
v_gene: TRBV6-4
abundance: -
j_gene: TRBJ2-2
CDR3aa: CASRRLASGTGELFF
CDR3nt: TGTGCCAGCAGACGACTAGCGTCGGGAACCGGGGAGCTGTTTTTT

d_gene: -
len: 15
v_gene: TRBV5-1
abundance: -
j_gene: TRBJ2-2
CDR3aa: CASSLRQVNTGELFF
CDR3nt: TGCGCCAGCAGCCTCCGACAGGTCAACACCGGGGAGCTGTTTTTT

d_gene: -
len: 12
v_gene: TRBV30
abundance: -
j_gene: TRBJ1-1
CDR3aa: CACRYRVTEAFF
CDR3nt: TGTGCCTGCCGTTACAGGGTTACCGAAGCTTTCTTT

d_gene: TRBD1
len: 13
v_gene: TRBV5-8
abundance: -
j_gene: TRBJ1-1
CDR3aa: CASTGQVNTEAFF
CDR3nt: TGTGCCAGCACCGGACAGGTGAACACTGAAGCTTTCTTT

d_gene: -
len: 15
v_gene: TRBV7-3
abundance: -
j_gene: TRBJ2-1
CDR3aa: CASSTSTGRHNEQFF
CDR3nt: TGTGCCAGCAGCACCTCCACCGGGCGTCACAATGAGCAGTTCTTC

d_gene: TRBD2
len: 14
v_gene: TRBV30
abundance: -
j_gene: TRBJ2-1
CDR3aa: CAWKGLAGAGEQFF
CDR3nt: TGTGCCTGGAAAGGACTAGCGGGAGCTGGTGAGCAGTTCTTC

d_gene: TRBD2
len: 15
v_gene: TRBV5-1
abundance: once
j_gene: TRBJ2-5
CDR3aa: CASSRGLAGQETQYF
CDR3nt: TGCGCCAGCAGCCGGGGACTAGCGGGACAAGAGACCCAGTACTTC

d_gene: TRBD2
len: 15
v_gene: TRBV18
abundance: -
j_gene: TRBJ2-1
CDR3aa: CASSPPNGGYNEQFF
CDR3nt: TGTGCCAGCTCACCACCAAACGGGGGGTACAATGAGCAGTTCTTC

d_gene: -
len: 13
v_gene: TRBV10-3
abundance: -
j_gene: TRBJ1-2
CDR3aa: CAISETAGAGYTF
CDR3nt: TGTGCCATCAGTGAAACGGCAGGGGCAGGCTACACCTTC

d_gene: TRBD2
len: 15
v_gene: TRBV5-1
abundance: -
j_gene: TRBJ2-5
CDR3aa: CASSSRGGMRETQYF
CDR3nt: TGCGCCAGCAGCTCGCGGGGGGGAATGCGAGAGACCCAGTACTTC

d_gene: -
len: 16
v_gene: TRBV25-1
abundance: -
j_gene: TRBJ2-5
CDR3aa: CASSLLGAAHQETQYF
CDR3nt: TGTGCCAGCAGTCTCTTGGGGGCTGCACACCAAGAGACCCAGTACTTC

d_gene: TRBD2
len: 17
v_gene: TRBV28
abundance: -
j_gene: TRBJ2-5
CDR3aa: CASSERLAGVYQETQYF
CDR3nt: TGTGCCAGCAGTGAACGACTAGCGGGAGTGTACCAAGAGACCCAGTACTTC

d_gene: -
len: 13
v_gene: TRBV18
abundance: -
j_gene: TRBJ2-5
CDR3aa: CASSPGSQETQYF
CDR3nt: TGTGCCAGCTCACCAGGGTCCCAAGAGACCCAGTACTTC

d_gene: -
len: 13
v_gene: TRBV5-1
abundance: -
j_gene: TRBJ2-5
CDR3aa: CASMGIKQETQYF
CDR3nt: TGCGCCAGCATGGGGATAAAGCAAGAGACCCAGTACTTC

d_gene: -
len: 12
v_gene: TRBV5-4
abundance: -
j_gene: TRBJ2-1
CDR3aa: CASSLRATEQFF
CDR3nt: TGTGCCAGCAGCTTGCGCGCCACCGAGCAGTTCTTC

d_gene: TRBD2
len: 14
v_gene: TRBV28
abundance: -
j_gene: TRBJ2-7
CDR3aa: CASRFQAGGVEQYF
CDR3nt: TGTGCCAGCAGGTTCCAGGCGGGAGGGGTCGAGCAGTACTTC

d_gene: TRBD1
len: 13
v_gene: TRBV19
abundance: -
j_gene: TRBJ1-2
CDR3aa: CASNGDRKDGYTF
CDR3nt: TGTGCCAGTAACGGGGACAGGAAGGATGGCTACACCTTC

d_gene: -
len: 12
v_gene: TRBV6-5
abundance: -
j_gene: TRBJ1-2
CDR3aa: CASLTVGYGYTF
CDR3nt: TGTGCCAGCTTGACGGTCGGCTATGGCTACACCTTC

d_gene: TRBD1
len: 18
v_gene: TRBV4-3
abundance: -
j_gene: TRBJ2-2
CDR3aa: CASSFQIVGQGSTGELFF
CDR3nt: TGCGCCAGCAGCTTCCAAATAGTCGGACAGGGAAGCACCGGGGAGCTGTTTTTT

d_gene: TRBD1
len: 16
v_gene: TRBV18
abundance: -
j_gene: TRBJ2-4
CDR3aa: CASSLISGQGGIIQYF
CDR3nt: TGTGCCAGCTCACTTATATCGGGACAGGGAGGGATCATTCAGTACTTC

d_gene: TRBD1
len: 15
v_gene: TRBV10-1
abundance: -
j_gene: TRBJ2-2
CDR3aa: CASSPGTGLTGELFF
CDR3nt: TGCGCCAGCAGCCCCGGGACAGGACTGACCGGGGAGCTGTTTTTT